This T cell receptor (beta chain) originates from a study of T-cell memory formation after mild COVID-19. Study-level findings and limits: Mostly located in CM and EM were contracting CD4+ clones, with contracting CD8+ clones located in EMRA.

MiXCR, applied by TCRdb to the 5' RACE reads, yields one record per CDR3 protein. Among about 500,000 distinct CDR3 sequences listed, roughly 22% were seen once. Details on this clonotype: The antigen remains unidentified.

The CDR3 length is 15 residues. CDR1 is SGHVS, CDR2 FNYEAQ, per germline. The V and J ends lost 0 bases and 4 bases respectively, with 10 bases between them. The sequencing input was PBMCs or a T cell subset sorted from them (not recorded which). The rearrangement joins TRBV7-6 to TRBJ2-1; possibly TRBD1 for D (5 bases). The source of this sequence is an adult woman who had mild COVID-19 (a few samples of this study predate the infection). Cell type and time point are not known. The CDR3 bases are TGTGCCAGCAGCTTAGCGGGGCAGGCTTACAATGAGCAGTTCTTC. Its translation is CASSLAGQAYNEQFF.